Sequencing of this TCR beta chain was carried out in a study of T cell repertoires in cytomegalovirus infection. Background on the study: Recently described HLA-C-restricted plus well-studied HLA-B-restricted CMV epitopes were used. In public TCR beta signatures, there were indications of both CMV infection and matching HLA type.

The V gene lost 4 bases and the J gene lost 3 bases, with 19 bases spanning the gap. The CDR3 loop spans 16 amino acids. The germline V gene has CDR1 LGHNA and CDR2 YSLEER. One entry per CDR3 protein, called by TCRdb with MiXCR from the reads. The data contain under 450,000 distinct CDR3 sequences, approximately 35% of them singletons. This clonotype was detected only a few times. The antigen remains unidentified. Findings and caveats of the study: Based on cumulative public TCR beta family frequency, carriers of CMV plus the relevant HLA were identified. CMV-specific TCR beta clonotypes restricted by HLA-C dominated the ex vivo response.

Material: cultured PBMCs, obtained from culture after CMV antigen stimulation. The sequence was collected from a human donor in good health (CMV status not recorded). Some clones in this sample may be carry-over from other donors' samples. The rearrangement links TRBV4-3 to TRBJ2-7, with a possible D match to TRBD2 (6 bases). The chain's CDR3 is CASSPAWERAGYEQYF. As DNA, the CDR3 is TGCGCCAGCAGCCCGGCCTGGGAGCGGGCGGGCTACGAGCAGTACTTC.